The T cell receptor beta chain under discussion was sequenced for a study of blood T cell repertoires in COVID-19. Overall study context: Italy, Spain and the United States were the sources of the convalescent and acute COVID-19 samples.

Germline assignment: CDR1 MNHEY and CDR2 SMNVEV (reference sequence). The CDR3 has 11 residues. J was trimmed by 6 bases and V by 10 bases; bases with no gene match: 3. Profiled with immunoSEQ multiplex PCR; TCRdb holds only in-frame clones, not every one. The sample lists roughly 670,000 clones, over 80% seen once, with more than 0.25% in the top ten. The sequence derives from a woman under 30 with acute or convalescent COVID-19. Sequenced material: peripheral blood. The chain links TRBV27 to TRBJ1-2; 9 bases are shared with TRBD1. The CDR3 region is CATTGGNGYTF. The DNA for the CDR3 is TGTGCCACGACAGGGGGGAATGGCTACACCTTC.